One sample yielded the 19 T cell receptor beta chains listed below, sequenced in a study of shared clonotypes between healthy human individuals (dated by TCRdb to the early 2020s). Library preparation was by the immunoSEQ multiplex PCR assay. Here the immuneACCESS table is served through TCRdb, limited to in-frame sequences with V and J called. Missing clones are a known gap in these copies; in checked studies unresolved V genes cover under half, and the rest lacks a known reason. For this sample there are about 2.4 million clones; approximately 92% appear just once. The ten top clones hold 0.14% of the sample. Sequencing used naive CD4+ T cells sorted from blood. Explained via the paper, the cell subset or site label denotes: CD45RA+ positively selected. The receptors here all came from a man aged 18 to 30 in good health.

The rearrangement links TRBV5-8 to TRBJ1-1, with a tentative D call TRBD1 (5 bases). This CDR3 has 14 residues. Trimming took 1 base from V and 5 from J, leaving 12 bases between them. Germline lookup yields CDR1 SGHTS and CDR2 YDEGEE. The CDR3 loop reads CASSLSGKRTEAFF. CDR3 coding DNA: TGTGCCAGCAGCTTGTCAGGGAAGCGGACTGAAGCTTTCTTT.

On this clone: The same CDR3 can be traced to other DNA sequences in this sample. The chain combines TRBV29-1 with TRBJ2-3, with D unresolved. Trimming took 1 base from V and 2 from J, leaving 7 bases between them. Germline CDR1 and CDR2: SQVTM and ANQGSEA. The CDR3 is made up of 13 amino acids. The CDR3 DNA reads TGCAGCGTTGAAGGCAGGCTCACAGATACGCAGTATTTT. Translated: CSVEGRLTDTQYF.

The chain carries TRBV11-1 and TRBJ2-5; no clear D. The V gene lost 1 base and the J gene lost 9 bases, with 12 bases spanning the gap. CDR1 and CDR2 (germline): SGHAT, FQDESV (reference sequence). The CDR3 contains 13 residues. The CDR3 coding sequence is TGTGCCAGCAGCTTAGGCTGGGGTATGGCCCAGTACTTC. Translated: CASSLGWGMAQYF.

The rearrangement uses TRBV27 and TRBJ1-4; the D is unclear. Germline lookup yields CDR1 MNHEY and CDR2 SMNVEV (reference sequence). Trimming pared 4 bases from V and 8 bases from J, leaving 23 bases between. The CDR3 extends over 17 amino acids. The CDR3, as DNA: TGTGCCAGCAGTTCACTCCTCACCTGGGAAGGGAAGGAAAAACTGTTTTTT. Its translation is CASSSLLTWEGKEKLFF.

This sequence joins TRBV5-1 and TRBJ2-7; 9 bases fit TRBD2. This CDR3 has 15 residues. Losses at the gene ends were 4 bases for V and 3 bases for J; bases not matched to a gene: 8. The V gene's germline CDR1 is SGHRS and CDR2 YFSETQ. CDR3 in DNA: TGCGCCAGCAGCCAAGGGGGACTAGCCGACTACGAGCAGTACTTC. Translated, it gives CASSQGGLADYEQYF.

The chain carries TRBV11-2 and TRBJ1-4; 7 nucleotides align to TRBD1. V lost 3 bases, J lost 15 bases, and 10 bases stayed unmatched. The germline CDR1 and CDR2 sequences are SGHAT and FQNNGV. This CDR3 is built from 13 residues. CDR3 DNA sequence: TGTGCCAGCAGCTTGGGGACAGATACCGGGGTGTTTTTT. It translates to CASSLGTDTGVFF.

The rearrangement uses TRBV9 and TRBJ1-1; D possibly corresponds to TRBD1 (5 bases). V gave up 2 bases and J gave up 5 bases, with 13 bases separating them. From germline, CDR1 is SGDLS and CDR2 YYNGEE. The CDR3 is 14 residues long. The CDR3 DNA reads as TGTGCCAGCAGCGTCCAAACGGCAGGGACTGAAGCTTTCTTT. Translation: CASSVQTAGTEAFF.

The chain has TRBV6-6 and TRBJ2-7, with D possibly TRBD1 on 6 matching bases. CDR3 size: 13 residues. V lost 6 bases and J lost 0, with 9 bases in between. Germline lookup yields CDR1 MNHNY and CDR2 SVGAGI (reference sequence). DNA for the CDR3: TGTGCCAGCAGGATGGACAGCTCCTACGAGCAGTACTTC. Protein: CASRMDSSYEQYF.

In the case of this clone: The sample carries other DNA sequences with the same CDR3. This sequence joins TRBV5-4 and TRBJ1-5; D gene uncertain. Germline CDR1 is SGHNT and CDR2 is YYREEE (reference sequence). The V and J ends lost 0 bases and 4 bases respectively, with 5 bases between them. The CDR3 totals 13 residues. CDR3 sequence: CASSLGRNQPQHF. The CDR3 DNA follows: TGTGCCAGCAGCTTGGGCCGAAATCAGCCCCAGCATTTT.

The chain has TRBV29-1 and TRBJ1-5; 9 bases are a match to TRBD1. The CDR3 runs 14 residues. Looked up from germline, CDR1 is SQVTM and CDR2 is ANQGSEA. V was clipped by 5 bases and J by 4 bases; unmatched bases: 6. The CDR3 DNA follows: TGCAGCGTTCGAGGGACAGGGTTAAATCAGCCCCAGCATTTT. This encodes CSVRGTGLNQPQHF.

This clone has a single count. The chain has TRBV6-5 and TRBJ2-7; 8 nucleotides agree with TRBD1. V lost 7 bases and J lost 6; bases outside the gene matches: 11. The CDR3 length is 14 residues. CDR1 and CDR2 (germline): MNHEY, SVGAGI. CDR3 residues: CASNRQGWIGEQYF. The CDR3 DNA reads as TGTGCCAGCAACCGACAGGGGTGGATCGGCGAGCAGTACTTC.

The chain combines TRBV27 with TRBJ2-6; D possibly corresponds to TRBD1 (6 bases). Germline V CDR1 and CDR2: MNHEY, SMNVEV (reference sequence). This CDR3 is built from 19 residues. V was trimmed by 6 bases and J by 2 bases, leaving 23 bases between them. DNA of the CDR3: TGTGCCAGCAGCCCCGACCGACAGGTAATACACGCTGGGGCCAACGTCCTGACTTTC. It translates to CASSPDRQVIHAGANVLTF. Supplemented by reference TRBV27 and TRBJ2-6, the full variable domain reads EAQVTQNPRYLITVTGKKLTVTCSQNMNHEYMSWYRQDPGLGLRQIYYSMNVEVTDKGDVPEGYKVSRKEKRNFPLILESPSPNQTSLYFCASSPDRQVIHAGANVLTFGAGSRLTVL.

The chain has TRBV30 and TRBJ2-4; D is unresolved. The CDR3 has 14 amino acids. Per the germline V gene, CDR1 is GTSNPN and CDR2 is SVGIG (reference sequence). Between the trimmed V and J ends, which lost 2 bases and 8 bases, there was a span of 16 bases. CDR3 sequence: CAWSLGPAADIQYF. The CDR3 region has the DNA TGTGCCTGGAGTCTAGGCCCGGCAGCCGACATTCAGTACTTC. The full variable domain, with the rest looked up from reference TRBV30 and TRBJ2-4, is SQTIHQWPATLVQPVGSPLSLECTVEGTSNPNLYWYRQAAGRGLQLLFYSVGIGQISSEVPQNLSASRPQDRQFILSSKKLLLSDSGFYLCAWSLGPAADIQYFGAGTRLSVL.

This clone was seen a handful of times. J is TRBJ1-4 and V is TRBV18; no definite D call. Germline V gene lookup returns CDR1 KGHSH and CDR2 LQKENI. CDR3 size: 13 residues. Trimming took off 4 bases at V and 6 bases at J, with 9 bases between the two ends. CDR3 DNA sequence: TGTGCCAGCTCACAGGGAAGGGATGAAAAACTGTTTTTT. This sequence encodes CASSQGRDEKLFF.

This chain uses TRBV29-1 with TRBJ1-4; no reliable D call. Deletions cut 7 bases from V and 4 bases from J, with 13 bases between. CDR1 and CDR2 (germline): SQVTM, ANQGSEA. The CDR3 is 13 amino acids. The CDR3 sequence: CSAAGDINEKLFF. In DNA form, the CDR3 reads TGCAGCGCTGCGGGCGATATTAATGAAAAACTGTTTTTT.

This clone was counted a few times. The CDR3 sequence is CASRSGEGNQPQHF. The DNA of the CDR3 is TGTGCCAGCAGAAGCGGAGAAGGCAATCAGCCCCAGCATTTT. The chain employs TRBV6-1 and TRBJ1-5; no clear D. The CDR3 covers 14 residues. Trimming removed 6 bases at V and 2 bases at J, with 11 bases between. Germline values: CDR1 MNHNS, CDR2 SASEGT.

The rearrangement uses TRBV6-1 and TRBJ1-6, with TRBD1 as a possible D gene (5 bases). Germline-derived CDR1 and CDR2 are MNHNS and SASEGT. V gave up 10 bases and J gave up 7 bases, with 20 bases separating them. The CDR3 totals 15 residues. In DNA form, the CDR3 reads TGTGCCACGGGGAGGGACCCTACGTGGAATTCACCCCTCCACTTT. Residues: CATGRDPTWNSPLHF.

The chain links TRBV5-1 to TRBJ1-6; D gene unclear. Trimming removed 0 bases at V and 7 bases at J, with 8 bases between. The CDR3 is 14 amino acids. The germline gives CDR1 SGHRS, CDR2 YFSETQ. The CDR3 bases are TGCGCCAGCAGCTTGGCCATTGGGAATTCACCCCTCCACTTT. As protein: CASSLAIGNSPLHF.

The sample holds one count of this clone. J is TRBJ2-5 and V is TRBV6-5; 8 bases align to TRBD1. CDR1 is MNHEY and CDR2 is SVGAGI in the germline V gene. The trim removed 5 bases at V and 13 bases at J, leaving 9 bases unmatched. The CDR3 sequence is 12 residues long. CDR3 sequence reads: CASSPGTGSWYF. In DNA form, the CDR3 reads TGTGCCAGCAGTCCAGGGACAGGTTCGTGGTACTTC.